Sequencing of this T cell receptor beta chain was carried out in a study of T-cell memory formation after mild COVID-19. As for the study in general: TCR clusters were mostly confined to one donor each.

Between the trimmed V and J ends, which lost 6 bases and 2 bases, there was a span of 15 bases. Germline loops: CDR1 SGHDT, CDR2 YYEEEE. There are 14 residues in the CDR3. TCRdb fed the 5' RACE reads into MiXCR, producing one record per CDR3 protein. The sample lists about 250,000 distinct CDR3 sequences, approximately 19% occurring once. This clonotype turned up a few times. Antigen: not known. General study results and limits: Among CD4+ contracting clones, most were CM and EM, and CD8+ ones EMRA. Some clones that responded turned up in pre-infection memory, which suggests that cross-reactive memory joined in.

The chain carries TRBV5-6 and TRBJ2-7; D perhaps matches TRBD1 (5 bases). Input material: PBMCs or a T cell subset sorted from them (not recorded which). The receptor was derived from a young man who had mild COVID-19 (a few samples of this study predate the infection). Cell type and time point are not known. This chain's CDR3 is CASNRWGRAYEQYF. CDR3 bases: TGTGCCAGCAACCGATGGGGCAGAGCCTACGAGCAGTACTTC.